Below, 10 T cell receptor beta chains from the same sample are listed, as sequenced in a study of early T cells in non-severe SARS-CoV-2 infection (dated by TCRdb to about 2021). The library came from 5' RACE. The run used a NextSeq 500. TCRdb passed the public sequencing reads through fastp at Q25 and MiXCR, retaining productive beta sequences. Identical CDR3 proteins give one entry, which carries the most common genes and DNA. In this sample the table shows about 66,000 distinct CDR3 sequences, 13% of which occur a single time. Of the sample, about 8.6% falls within the top ten clones. The sequencing input was whole blood. These receptors came from an adult who was a healthcare worker with PCR-confirmed SARS-CoV-2 infection or an uninfected control (not recorded which).

This clonotype turned up a few times. The rearrangement uses TRBV27 and TRBJ2-3; D uncertain. CDR3 size: 15 residues. CDR1 MNHEY and CDR2 SMNVEV come from the germline V gene (reference sequence). V was shortened by 4 bases and J by 7 bases, with 18 bases between the two germline ends. For the CDR3, the DNA is TGTGCCAGCAGTTACGGCAGGTGGGCTCTAAATACGCAGTATTTT. Translation: CASSYGRWALNTQYF.

This clonotype was observed at least ten times. The chain joins TRBV10-3 to TRBJ2-7, with D maybe TRBD1 (6 bases). Trimming took off 3 bases at V and 4 bases at J, with 16 bases between the two ends. CDR1 is ENHRY and CDR2 is SYGVKD in the germline V gene. The CDR3 covers 15 residues. CDR3 bases: TGTGCCATCAGTGATATACAGGGAGAAAGGTACGAGCAGTACTTC. It codes for CAISDIQGERYEQYF.

Many counts were recorded for this clonotype. At one end, the junction sequence differs from germline, possibly due to a read error. The chain joins TRBV7-7 to TRBJ2-1; 7 positions match TRBD2. The CDR3 loop spans 13 amino acids. The germline gives CDR1 SSHAT, CDR2 FNYEAQ (reference sequence). The CDR3 DNA reads as TGTGCTAGCAGCTTAGCGGCGGGGGATGAGCAGTTCTTC. This encodes CASSLAAGDEQFF.

This clonotype was picked up many times. The chain employs TRBV29-1 and TRBJ1-6; maybe TRBD1 (6 bases). Germline loops: CDR1 SQVTM, CDR2 ANQGSEA. Trimming removed 6 bases at V and 7 bases at J, with 10 bases between. This CDR3 comprises 12 residues. CDR3: CSVGQPNSPLHF. CDR3 nucleotides: TGCAGCGTAGGACAGCCCAATTCACCCCTCCACTTT.

About this clonotype: A much larger clonotype is one base distant, so this may be a read error. This chain connects TRBV28 to TRBJ2-3, with 11 bases aligning to TRBD2. The V gene's germline CDR1 is MDHEN and CDR2 SYDVKM. This CDR3 contains 18 residues. CDR3 in amino acids: CVSSLSLAGGWSTDTQYF. Written as DNA, the CDR3 is TGTGTCAGCAGTTTATCTCTAGCGGGAGGTTGGAGCACAGATACGCAGTATTTT.

This clonotype has a count of ten or more. V gene TRBV3-1 combines with J gene TRBJ1-1; the D is unclear. Trimming removed 0 bases at V and 4 bases at J, with 12 bases between. The CDR3 consists of 15 residues. CDR1 LGHDT and CDR2 YNNKEL come from the germline V gene (reference sequence). The CDR3 sequence: CASSQDWAEGTEAFF. CDR3 nucleotides: TGTGCCAGCAGCCAAGATTGGGCGGAAGGCACTGAAGCTTTCTTT.

In its sample, this clonotype was seen a few times. The chain is built from TRBV12-3 or TRBV12-4 and TRBJ1-5; 11 bases are shared with TRBD1. This CDR3 has 14 residues. V lost 3 bases and J lost 6; bases outside the gene matches: 1. The CDR3 region is CASSLGQGGQPQHF. In nucleotides, the CDR3 is TGTGCCAGCAGTTTGGGACAGGGGGGTCAGCCCCAGCATTTT.

This sequence joins TRBV20-1 and TRBJ2-1; a weak D match, TRBD1 (6 bases). The V gene's germline CDR1 is DFQATT and CDR2 SNEGSKA (reference sequence). The CDR3 sequence is 16 residues long. Trimming left V 2 bases short and J 0 bases short, with 14 bases between. CDR3 nucleotide sequence: TGCAGTGCTAGACGTGGACAGTCCGTCTCCTACAATGAGCAGTTCTTC. Translating gives CSARRGQSVSYNEQFF.

The V gene is TRBV5-4, the J gene TRBJ2-1; 9 positions agree with TRBD1. Germline CDR1 is SGHNT and CDR2 is YYREEE (reference sequence). The ends lost 2 bases at V and 6 bases at J; junction bases unmatched: 6. The CDR3 extends over 15 amino acids. CDR3 sequence: CASSLKGQGFNEQFF. The DNA of the CDR3 is TGTGCCAGCAGCTTAAAGGGACAGGGTTTCAATGAGCAGTTCTTC. Supplemented by reference TRBV5-4 and TRBJ2-1, the full variable domain reads ETGVTQSPTHLIKTRGQQVTLRCSSQSGHNTVSWYQQALGQGPQFIFQYYREEENGRGNFPPRFSGLQFPNYSSELNVNALELDDSALYLCASSLKGQGFNEQFFGPGTRLTVL.

In its sample, this clonotype was seen many times. As DNA, the CDR3 is TGCAGCGTTACCGGGACCCGGGCCAGGTCCTACGAGCAGTACTTC. Translated, it gives CSVTGTRARSYEQYF. The rearrangement uses TRBV29-1 and TRBJ2-7; TRBD1 or TRBD2 may be the D gene (5 bases each). Germline assignment: CDR1 SQVTM and CDR2 ANQGSEA. Trimming shortened V by 5 bases and J by 1 base, and 18 bases separated the two germline ends. The CDR3 extends over 15 amino acids.